This TCR beta chain was obtained from a study of cytomegalovirus exposure and HLA in healthy donors. The table lists this clone with a few counts. 60 Vbeta and 13 Jbeta primers were used in PCR. Generated by immunoSEQ multiplex PCR, the TCRdb table keeps only in-frame clones and is missing some. This sample has 140,000 to 150,000 clones; roughly 10% occur once, and the top ten carry less than 2%. Deletions cut 6 bases from V and 7 bases from J, with 12 bases between. This CDR3 comprises 13 residues. Germline V lookup: CDR1 MRHNA, CDR2 SNTAGT. The clonotype comes from a man aged 50 to 60 in good health and CMV-seronegative. The sequencing input was PBMCs. The chain uses TRBV6-4 and TRBJ1-4, with a possible D match to TRBD1 (5 bases). CDR3 amino acids: CASSRDTGEKLFF. As DNA, the CDR3 is TGTGCCAGCAGCAGGGATACGGGTGAAAAACTGTTTTTT.